The 28 T cell receptor beta chains listed next were all sequenced from one sample in a study of T cells after yellow fever vaccination. In TCRdb, the 5' RACE reads were re-called with MiXCR into one record per CDR3 protein. The data contain about 300,000 distinct CDR3 sequences, approximately 8% of them singletons. The sample in question was CD4+ T cells sorted from PBMCs, obtained 5 days after the yellow fever booster vaccination. These TCRs come from a man between 18 and 29 years old who received the YFV17D yellow fever vaccine.

The chain joins TRBV18 to TRBJ2-1, with 11 nucleotides matching TRBD2. Trimming cost V 1 base and J 5 bases; bases outside gene matches: 10. The length of the CDR3 is 18 residues. CDR1 KGHSH and CDR2 LQKENI come from the germline V gene. The CDR3 coding sequence is TGTGCCAGCTCACCACAACTAGCGGGGGTCGTGGGGAACAATGAGCAGTTCTTC. Translating gives CASSPQLAGVVGNNEQFF.

This rearrangement joins TRBV4-1 to TRBJ1-4, with D perhaps matching TRBD1 (5 bases). The germline gives CDR1 MGHRA, CDR2 YSYEKL. The CDR3 is 15 amino acids. Trimming cost V 4 bases and J 5 bases, with 14 bases left between them. The CDR3 protein is CASSLFGGLNEKLFF. CDR3 nucleotides: TGCGCCAGCAGCCTCTTTGGGGGTCTGAATGAAAAACTGTTTTTT.

This clonotype occurred a few times. The rearrangement links TRBV7-2 to TRBJ1-5; 7 nucleotides align to TRBD1. CDR1 and CDR2 (germline): SGHTA, FQGNSA. The CDR3 totals 15 residues. Germline trimming cut 5 bases from V and 4 bases from J; bases unmatched to any gene: 8. The CDR3 loop reads CASSTSGTANQPQHF. In DNA form, the CDR3 reads TGTGCCAGCAGCACTTCCGGGACAGCGAATCAGCCCCAGCATTTT.

Ten or more counts support this clonotype. The chain recombines TRBV2 with TRBJ2-7, with D unresolved. The CDR3 is 13 amino acids. V lost 4 bases and J 5 bases, leaving 12 bases between the germline ends. The germline gives CDR1 SNHLY, CDR2 FYNNEI. The chain's CDR3 is CASSVSAADEQYF. As DNA, the CDR3 is TGTGCCAGCAGTGTCTCTGCGGCGGACGAGCAGTACTTC.

This clonotype has a count of ten or more. The DNA of the CDR3 is TGTGCCAGCAGTGCCCCCATTGGGGGTAACTATGGCTACACCTTC. Protein sequence: CASSAPIGGNYGYTF. The J gene is TRBJ1-2, the V gene TRBV12-3 or TRBV12-4, with D perhaps matching TRBD1 (5 bases). V shed 5 bases and J shed 1 base, with 14 bases lying between them. The CDR3 has 15 amino acids.

This clonotype has only a few counts. V usage is TRBV5-1 and J usage is TRBJ1-1; TRBD1 aligns across 8 bases. CDR3 length: 14 amino acids. After removal of 4 bases from V and 5 bases from J, the junction contained 7 bases not matched to a gene. Germline V gene lookup returns CDR1 SGHRS and CDR2 YFSETQ. CDR3 in DNA: TGCGCCAGCAGCATGCAGGGGGCTGGGACTGAAGCTTTCTTT. Amino acids: CASSMQGAGTEAFF.

This chain joins TRBV18 and TRBJ2-7; TRBD1 aligns across 7 bases. CDR1 is KGHSH, CDR2 LQKENI, per germline. V shed 4 bases and J 4 bases; nucleotides not matched to a gene: 7. The CDR3 is 14 amino acids. Written as DNA, the CDR3 is TGTGCCAGCTCACTGACAGGGAAACGTTACGAGCAGTACTTC. Protein: CASSLTGKRYEQYF.

This CDR3 is CATSDPSGGIQETQYF. The CDR3 coding sequence is TGTGCCACCAGTGACCCTAGCGGGGGGATCCAAGAGACCCAGTACTTC. The chain is built from TRBV24-1 and TRBJ2-5, with TRBD2 matching 11 bases. Germline CDR1 reads KGHDR; CDR2 reads SFDVKD. This CDR3 is built from 16 residues. V gave up 4 bases and J gave up 1 base; unmatched junction bases: 4.

The sample holds a few counts of this clonotype. The rearrangement joins TRBV9 to TRBJ2-5; D not resolved. Germline values: CDR1 SGDLS, CDR2 YYNGEE. Trimming took off 0 bases at V and 9 bases at J, with 6 bases between the two ends. The length of the CDR3 is 11 residues. CDR3 bases: TGTGCCAGCAGCGTAGTTCCCTCCCAGTACTTC. It codes for CASSVVPSQYF.

The gene calls are TRBV5-1 and TRBJ1-1, with D maybe TRBD1 (5 bases). Germline values: CDR1 SGHRS, CDR2 YFSETQ. The CDR3 is 14 residues long. The V and J ends lost 7 bases and 1 base respectively, with 14 bases between them. CDR3 coding DNA: TGCGCCAGCTGCCCCGGACAAGAGAACACTGAAGCTTTCTTT. Its protein product is CASCPGQENTEAFF.

This clonotype was seen a handful of times. The chain links TRBV7-9 to TRBJ1-4; D is undetermined. Trimming removed 2 bases from V and 8 bases from J, with 12 bases in between. Per the germline V gene, CDR1 is SEHNR and CDR2 is FQNEAQ (reference sequence). There are 14 residues in the CDR3. CDR3 DNA sequence: TGTGCCAGCAGCTTAAGGCACACGGGGGAAAAACTGTTTTTT. Translation: CASSLRHTGEKLFF.

Ten or more counts support this clonotype. The rearrangement links TRBV12-3 or TRBV12-4 to TRBJ2-1; no clear D gene. CDR3 size: 15 residues. Trimming cost V 6 bases and J 9 bases, with 21 bases left between them. The CDR3 spells CASRPGLTVLGEQFF. As DNA, the CDR3 is TGTGCCAGCAGACCGGGTTTGACGGTTCTGGGTGAGCAGTTCTTC.

The chain is built from TRBV6-1 and TRBJ1-4, with unresolved D. Per germline, CDR1 MNHNS and CDR2 SASEGT. V lost 7 bases, J lost 5 bases, and 8 bases lay in between. The CDR3 runs to 12 residues. The DNA for the CDR3 is TGTGCCAGCATCGGGCCGAATGAAAAACTGTTTTTT. Its translation: CASIGPNEKLFF.

The chain has TRBV5-1 and TRBJ2-7, with 9 bases fitting TRBD1. The germline V gene encodes CDR1 SGHRS and CDR2 YFSETQ. This CDR3 contains 14 residues. Trimming at V came to 4 bases and at J to 3 bases, leaving 5 bases not matched to a gene. The CDR3 nucleotides are TGCGCCAGCAGCACCGGGACAGGGATCTACGAGCAGTACTTC. Translating it yields CASSTGTGIYEQYF. Using reference TRBV5-1 and TRBJ2-7 for the parts outside the CDR3, the full variable domain is KAGVTQTPRYLIKTRGQQVTLSCSPISGHRSVSWYQQTPGQGLQFLFEYFSETQRNKGNFPGRFSGRQFSNSRSEMNVSTLELGDSALYLCASSTGTGIYEQYFGPGTRLTVT.

The chain is built from TRBV7-3 and TRBJ2-3; D is unclear. The CDR3 has 13 amino acids. Trimming stripped 4 bases from V and 2 bases from J, with 7 bases between. The V gene's germline CDR1 is SGHTA and CDR2 FQGTGA. CDR3 amino acids: CASSSYITDTQYF. As DNA, the CDR3 is TGTGCCAGCAGCTCGTACATCACAGATACGCAGTATTTT.

This clonotype occurred a few times. The J gene is TRBJ1-2, the V gene TRBV6-5; a weak D match, TRBD1 (5 bases). This CDR3 contains 15 residues. The germline V and J ends were trimmed by 0 bases and 1 base, with 9 bases remaining between them. Germline V gene sequence: CDR1 MNHEY, CDR2 SVGAGI. This CDR3 reads CASSYSGVLNYGYTF. CDR3 nucleotide sequence: TGTGCCAGCAGTTACTCGGGGGTCCTTAACTATGGCTACACCTTC.

The V and J genes are TRBV6-1 and TRBJ1-1; D is perhaps TRBD1 (5 bases). CDR3 length: 15 amino acids. V lost 6 bases and J lost 0, with 14 bases in between. Germline CDR1 is MNHNS and CDR2 is SASEGT. CDR3 in amino acids: CASRDPGTMNTEAFF. CDR3 coding DNA: TGTGCCAGCAGGGATCCTGGGACTATGAACACTGAAGCTTTCTTT.

This clonotype appeared a few times. J is TRBJ2-1 and V is TRBV6-2 or TRBV6-3; D may be TRBD2 (6 bases). The CDR3 loop spans 15 amino acids. Trimming removed 6 bases at V and 12 bases at J, with 24 bases between. Germline values: CDR1 MNHEY, CDR2 SVGEGT. As DNA, the CDR3 is TGTGCCAGCAGCTGGACTCCGGGAGCCTTAATGAGGCAGTTCTTC. This translates into CASSWTPGALMRQFF.

The chain links TRBV7-2 to TRBJ1-4, with TRBD1 matching 9 bases. CDR1 is SGHTA and CDR2 is FQGNSA in the germline V gene. V lost 3 bases, J lost 8 bases, and 10 bases stayed unmatched. The CDR3 runs 16 residues. The CDR3 sequence is CASSFDAGTGNEKLFF. As DNA, the CDR3 is TGTGCCAGCAGCTTCGATGCCGGGACAGGGAACGAAAAACTGTTTTTT. Looking up the rest from reference TRBV7-2 and TRBJ1-4 gives the full variable domain: GAGVSQSPSNKVTEKGKDVELRCDPISGHTALYWYRQSLGQGLEFLIYFQGNSAPDKSGLPSDRFSAERTGGSVSTLTIQRTQQEDSAVYLCASSFDAGTGNEKLFFGSGTQLSVL.

In this sample, this clonotype turned up a few times. CDR3 coding DNA: TGTGCCAGCAGCTCCTGGGGGTTTGACTATGGCTACACCTTC. Protein: CASSSWGFDYGYTF. The chain employs TRBV12-3 or TRBV12-4 and TRBJ1-2, with D tentatively TRBD1 (5 bases). Trimming cost V 6 bases and J 3 bases, with 14 bases left between them. There are 14 residues in the CDR3.

This clonotype was seen repeatedly, ten times or more. V usage is TRBV6-5 and J usage is TRBJ2-6, with 7 bases lining up with TRBD1. CDR1 and CDR2 from the germline V gene are MNHEY and SVGAGI. J lost 2 bases, V lost 7 bases, and 17 bases had no gene match. There are 19 residues in the CDR3. The CDR3 DNA is TGTGCCAGCACCGTAGACTGGACAGGACTCTCCACTGGGGCCAACGTCCTGACTTTC. This translates into CASTVDWTGLSTGANVLTF.

There are a few counts of this clonotype. V gene TRBV20-1 combines with J gene TRBJ1-1; D remains unclear. CDR1 is DFQATT and CDR2 is SNEGSKA in the germline V gene (reference sequence). V was pared by 4 bases and J by 1 base, with 13 bases between. The CDR3 spans 14 residues. The chain's CDR3 is CSATPGHPNTEAFF. In DNA form, the CDR3 reads TGCAGTGCTACCCCTGGGCACCCGAACACTGAAGCTTTCTTT.

The table lists this clonotype with many counts. This sequence joins TRBV7-9 and TRBJ2-7; D ambiguous. Germline V CDR1 and CDR2: SEHNR, FQNEAQ (reference sequence). V dropped 5 bases and J dropped 0 bases, with 11 bases sitting between them. CDR3 length equals 14 residues. The CDR3 loop reads CASSPLTDSYEQYF. The CDR3 DNA reads as TGTGCCAGCAGCCCCCTGACTGACTCCTACGAGCAGTACTTC.

The chain links TRBV27 to TRBJ1-6; tentative D call: TRBD1 (5 bases). CDR3 length equals 14 residues. V was cut by 6 bases and J by 8 bases, with 14 bases left in between. The germline gives CDR1 MNHEY, CDR2 SMNVEV (reference sequence). The CDR3: CASRWQGFDSPLHF. The CDR3 bases are TGTGCCAGCAGGTGGCAGGGATTTGATTCACCCCTCCACTTT.

The V call is TRBV20-1, the J call TRBJ2-3, with a tentative D call TRBD2 (5 bases). The CDR3 runs 16 residues. Germline CDR1 reads DFQATT; CDR2 reads SNEGSKA (reference sequence). Deletions cut 3 bases from V and 4 bases from J, with 20 bases between. CDR3 protein: CSASPPVLRRADTQYF. The CDR3 region has the DNA TGCAGTGCTAGCCCGCCCGTGTTGCGGCGGGCAGATACGCAGTATTTT.

As DNA, the CDR3 is TGCGCCAGCAGCGAAGGACAGTTTAGGGAGCTGTTTTTT. Its protein product is CASSEGQFRELFF. J is TRBJ2-2 and V is TRBV5-1; perhaps TRBD1 as D (6 bases). This CDR3 has 13 amino acids. The V gene's germline CDR1 is SGHRS and CDR2 YFSETQ. The V and J ends lost 4 bases and 9 bases respectively, with 13 bases between them.

This sequence joins TRBV5-6 and TRBJ2-6; D not certain. Trimming shortened V by 0 bases and J by 0 bases, and 13 bases separated the two germline ends. Per germline, CDR1 SGHDT and CDR2 YYEEEE. The CDR3 loop spans 18 amino acids. CDR3 region: CASSLVDRALSGANVLTF. For the CDR3, the DNA is TGTGCCAGCAGCTTGGTGGACCGAGCACTCTCTGGGGCCAACGTCCTGACTTTC.

The chain employs TRBV6-2 or TRBV6-3 and TRBJ2-2, with TRBD1 as a possible D gene (6 bases). V was shortened by 5 bases and J by 6 bases, with 10 bases between the two germline ends. The length of the CDR3 is 13 residues. CDR1 MNHEY and CDR2 SVGEGT come from the germline V gene. CDR3 nucleotide sequence: TGTGCCAGCAGTCGGAACAGGGCCGGGGAGCTGTTTTTT. The encoded protein is CASSRNRAGELFF.